These 31 T cell receptor beta chains originate from one sample sequenced in a study of blood T cell repertoires in COVID-19. Assay: immunoSEQ multiplex PCR; the TCRdb copy retains only in-frame clones and omits some. The sample holds more than 200,000 clones; roughly 88% are singletons and the top ten take over 1.2%. The sample was peripheral blood. All receptors derive from a woman in her forties who had recovered from COVID-19.

The chain recombines TRBV2 with TRBJ1-5, with a possible D match to TRBD1 (5 bases). Trimming removed 3 bases from V and 4 bases from J, with 13 bases in between. The germline V gene has CDR1 SNHLY and CDR2 FYNNEI. The CDR3 length is 15 residues. CDR3 DNA sequence: TGTGCCAGCAGTGATCAGGGTCAGGATAATCAGCCCCAGCATTTT. Translation gives CASSDQGQDNQPQHF.

The chain links TRBV6-2 or TRBV6-3 to TRBJ2-7; TRBD1 matches 8 bases. The J segment lost 2 bases and the V segment lost 4 bases, leaving 16 bases of the junction unmatched. The CDR3 runs 18 residues. The germline V gene has CDR1 MNHEY and CDR2 SVGEGT. The CDR3 reads CASSSLPKTGVSTYEQYF. In DNA, the CDR3 is TGTGCCAGCAGTTCCCTACCAAAGACAGGGGTCTCGACCTACGAGCAGTACTTC.

This chain connects TRBV3-1 (or the pseudogene TRBV3-2) to TRBJ1-1; D gene unclear. The CDR3 is made up of 13 amino acids. From germline, CDR1 is LGHDT and CDR2 YNNKEL (reference sequence). V was trimmed by 2 bases and J by 0 bases, leaving 4 bases between them. CDR3 in DNA: TGTGCCAGCAGCCAACAGATGAACACTGAAGCTTTCTTT. It specifies CASSQQMNTEAFF.

The V and J genes are TRBV18 and TRBJ1-1; TRBD1 matches at 9 bases. CDR1 KGHSH and CDR2 LQKENI come from the germline V gene. J lost 4 bases, V lost 4 bases, and 10 bases had no gene match. This CDR3 has 16 residues. This CDR3 is CASSLQGANRGTEAFF. Written as DNA, the CDR3 is TGTGCCAGCTCACTACAGGGGGCTAATCGTGGCACTGAAGCTTTCTTT.

The DNA for the CDR3 is TGCAGCGTGGGAGGGGACAGGGGGTATCAAGAGACCCAGTACTTC. This gives the protein CSVGGDRGYQETQYF. The gene calls are TRBV29-1 and TRBJ2-5, with 11 bases aligning to TRBD1. Per germline, CDR1 SQVTM and CDR2 ANQGSEA. The CDR3 contains 15 residues. Trimming removed 6 bases from V and 2 bases from J; junction bases left unmatched: 8.

This chain joins TRBV11-1 and TRBJ1-1; D gene uncertain. The V end was cut by 5 bases, the J end by 0 bases, with 7 bases between. CDR3 length: 13 amino acids. In germline, CDR1 is SGHAT, CDR2 FQDESV (reference sequence). The CDR3 loop is CASSRTLNTEAFF. CDR3 nucleotides: TGTGCCAGCAGCCGTACATTGAACACTGAAGCTTTCTTT. Complete variable domain (other parts from reference TRBV11-1 and TRBJ1-1): EAEVAQSPRYKITEKSQAVAFWCDPISGHATLYWYRQILGQGPELLVQFQDESVVDDSQLPKDRFSAERLKGVDSTLKIQPAELGDSAMYLCASSRTLNTEAFFGQGTRLTVV.

The chain employs TRBV3-1 (or the pseudogene TRBV3-2) and TRBJ1-5; D not certain. There are 13 residues in the CDR3. Germline V CDR1 and CDR2: LGHDT, YNNKEL (reference sequence). V was clipped by 4 bases and J by 5 bases, with 9 bases between them. The CDR3 is CASSPTRDQPQHF. The DNA of the CDR3 is TGTGCCAGCAGCCCGACACGTGATCAGCCCCAGCATTTT.

This sequence joins TRBV6-5 and TRBJ1-4; no clear D gene. This CDR3 has 14 residues. Trimming removed 7 bases from V and 5 bases from J, with 14 bases in between. Germline V gene data show CDR1 as MNHEY and CDR2 as SVGAGI. CDR3 sequence reads: CASKTGVENEKLFF. CDR3 sequence (DNA): TGTGCCAGCAAAACCGGAGTTGAAAATGAAAAACTGTTTTTT.

The genes are TRBV18 and TRBJ1-1; tentative D call: TRBD1 (5 bases). Germline V gene data show CDR1 as KGHSH and CDR2 as LQKENI. This CDR3 spans 16 amino acids. V gave up 4 bases and J gave up 1 base, with 16 bases separating them. For the CDR3, the DNA is TGTGCCAGCTCACTCAACAGAGGGACTGAGAACACTGAAGCTTTCTTT. Translation gives CASSLNRGTENTEAFF.

The gene calls are TRBV9 and TRBJ2-7; a possible D gene is TRBD1 (5 bases). Trimming cost V 1 base and J 6 bases, with 11 bases left between them. CDR1 SGDLS and CDR2 YYNGEE come from the germline V gene. The CDR3 contains 13 residues. In DNA, the CDR3 is TGTGCCAGCAGCGTAAGAACAGGTTCCGAGCAGTACTTC. Its protein product is CASSVRTGSEQYF.

The rearrangement uses TRBV5-6 and TRBJ1-4, with TRBD1 matching 10 bases. V lost 0 bases, J lost 6 bases, and 11 bases stayed unmatched. The CDR3 sequence is 18 residues long. Germline V lookup: CDR1 SGHDT, CDR2 YYEEEE. The CDR3 loop reads CASSLVGTGEFVDEKLFF. The CDR3 DNA sequence: TGTGCCAGCAGCTTGGTCGGGACAGGGGAATTCGTCGATGAAAAACTGTTTTTT.

V and J are TRBV18 and TRBJ1-2; 9 bases align to TRBD1. Germline-derived CDR1 and CDR2 are KGHSH and LQKENI. The CDR3 contains 13 residues. Trimming at V came to 5 bases and at J to 4 bases, leaving 2 bases not matched to a gene. The CDR3 sequence: CASSSQGAYGYTF. CDR3 nucleotides: TGTGCCAGCTCATCACAGGGGGCCTATGGCTACACCTTC.

The rearrangement joins TRBV4-1 to TRBJ1-5; TRBD1 matches 12 bases. Per the germline V gene, CDR1 is MGHRA and CDR2 is YSYEKL. Losses at the gene ends were 1 base for V and 3 bases for J; bases not matched to a gene: 1. The CDR3 spans 16 residues. The DNA for the CDR3 is TGCGCCAGCAGCCAAGGGGACAGGGGGCCCAATCAGCCCCAGCATTTT. It is translated as CASSQGDRGPNQPQHF.

The chain couples TRBV30 to TRBJ1-5; no definite D call. CDR3 length equals 13 residues. Germline V gene sequence: CDR1 GTSNPN, CDR2 SVGIG (reference sequence). V lost 0 bases to trimming and J lost 3 bases, with 6 bases between them. CDR3 nucleotide sequence: TGTGCCTGGAGTGTGGGCATCAATCAGCCCCAGCATTTT. Translated: CAWSVGINQPQHF.

This sequence joins TRBV24-1 and TRBJ2-5; no reliable D call. The CDR3 covers 13 residues. V lost 6 bases to trimming and J lost 3 bases, with 10 bases between them. Looked up from germline, CDR1 is KGHDR and CDR2 is SFDVKD. This CDR3 is CATSISAKETQYF. The CDR3 DNA sequence: TGTGCCACCAGTATATCAGCGAAAGAGACCCAGTACTTC.

This chain links TRBV11-2 with TRBJ1-2; D not certain. The germline CDR1 and CDR2 sequences are SGHAT and FQNNGV. Trimming pared 5 bases from V and 2 bases from J, leaving 18 bases between. CDR3 length: 16 amino acids. The CDR3 DNA is TGTGCCAGCAGCCAAGAGGGAGGATGGGCAAACTATGGCTACACCTTC. This translates into CASSQEGGWANYGYTF.

This sequence joins TRBV18 and TRBJ2-7, with 7 bases matching TRBD1. The CDR3 has 13 residues. Trimming at V came to 6 bases and at J to 5 bases, leaving 7 bases not matched to a gene. Germline V lookup: CDR1 KGHSH, CDR2 LQKENI. The CDR3 nucleotides are TGTGCCAGCTCTCGACAGGGTTACAACGAGCAGTACTTC. Residues: CASSRQGYNEQYF.

The chain couples TRBV10-3 to TRBJ1-6, with D possibly matching TRBD1 (6 bases). The CDR3 is 14 amino acids. V lost 8 bases and J lost 7, with 15 bases in between. Germline V gene data show CDR1 as ENHRY and CDR2 as SYGVKD. The CDR3 reads CAIAGELVNSPLHF. CDR3 nucleotides: TGTGCCATCGCAGGGGAATTAGTGAATTCACCCCTCCACTTT.

J is TRBJ2-3 and V is TRBV6-1; a possible D gene is TRBD1 (5 bases). Germline assignment: CDR1 MNHNS and CDR2 SASEGT. The CDR3 has 13 amino acids. The ends were cut back, 2 bases at V and 6 bases at J, with 9 bases in the middle. The CDR3 loop is CASSELNRDTQYF. CDR3 nucleotides: TGTGCCAGCAGTGAATTGAACAGGGATACGCAGTATTTT.

This chain joins TRBV24-1 and TRBJ2-5; 12 bases fit TRBD2. The J segment lost 5 bases and the V segment lost 5 bases, leaving 5 bases of the junction unmatched. CDR1 is KGHDR, CDR2 SFDVKD, per germline. This CDR3 has 15 residues. The CDR3 bases are TGTGCCACCAGTGTGTCTAGCGGGGGGGGTGAGACCCAGTACTTC. Its protein product is CATSVSSGGGETQYF.

This clone was picked up one time. The V and J genes are TRBV5-4 and TRBJ1-3; possibly TRBD1 for D (5 bases). V lost 0 bases and J 4 bases, leaving 14 bases between the germline ends. The CDR3 has 16 amino acids. In germline, CDR1 is SGHNT, CDR2 YYREEE (reference sequence). This chain's CDR3 is CASSLDAGNFGNTIYF. In nucleotides, the CDR3 is TGTGCCAGCAGCTTGGATGCAGGGAACTTCGGAAACACCATATATTTT.

The chain has TRBV12-3 or TRBV12-4 and TRBJ1-2; TRBD1 matches at 8 bases. The V and J ends lost 7 bases and 3 bases, in that order; junction bases with no gene match: 4. This CDR3 comprises 13 residues. The CDR3 loop reads CASTGQGYYGYTF. CDR3 nucleotides: TGTGCCAGCACCGGACAGGGATACTATGGCTACACCTTC.

The rearrangement joins TRBV28 to TRBJ1-2, with D perhaps matching TRBD1 (5 bases). CDR1 and CDR2 (germline): MDHEN, SYDVKM. The CDR3 runs 16 residues. Trimming took off 4 bases at V and 4 bases at J, with 19 bases between the two ends. The CDR3 here is CASSSAADTQSYGYTF. DNA of the CDR3: TGTGCCAGCAGTTCCGCGGCGGACACCCAATCCTATGGCTACACCTTC.

The gene calls are TRBV14 and TRBJ2-3; 9 nucleotides match TRBD2. Trimming at V came to 8 bases and at J to 0 bases, leaving 12 bases not matched to a gene. Germline V gives CDR1 SGHDN, CDR2 FVKESK. This CDR3 comprises 17 residues. CDR3 sequence reads: CASGRLAGRSSTDTQYF. The CDR3 DNA is TGTGCCAGCGGACGGCTAGCGGGGCGGTCTAGCACAGATACGCAGTATTTT.

The rearrangement uses TRBV18 and TRBJ1-3; D ambiguous. The V end was cut by 0 bases, the J end by 1 base, with 10 bases between. CDR3 length: 16 amino acids. Per germline, CDR1 KGHSH and CDR2 LQKENI. The CDR3 nucleotides are TGTGCCAGCTCACCACCGAGGGAAAAGTCTGGAAACACCATATATTTT. Its translation: CASSPPREKSGNTIYF.

This chain links TRBV5-1 with TRBJ1-2; TRBD1 matches at 7 bases. The CDR3 length is 14 residues. After removal of 5 bases from V and 4 bases from J, the junction contained 8 bases not matched to a gene. Per germline, CDR1 SGHRS and CDR2 YFSETQ. CDR3 sequence reads: CASRGGQESYGYTF. The CDR3, as DNA: TGCGCCAGCAGGGGCGGACAGGAGTCCTATGGCTACACCTTC.

The J gene is TRBJ1-1, the V gene TRBV6-5; no clear D. Germline-derived CDR1 and CDR2 are MNHEY and SVGAGI. Trimming stripped 4 bases from V and 8 bases from J, with 8 bases between. The CDR3 sequence is 11 residues long. The CDR3, as DNA: TGTGCCAGCAGTTGGGTGGGCGAAGCTTTCTTT. This sequence encodes CASSWVGEAFF.

This sequence joins TRBV3-1 (or the pseudogene TRBV3-2) and TRBJ2-2, with TRBD2 identical over 14 bases. The CDR3 covers 20 residues. With 0 bases clipped from V and 3 bases from J, the junction kept 9 bases outside the gene matches. The germline V gene encodes CDR1 LGHDT and CDR2 YNNKEL (reference sequence). The CDR3 DNA sequence: TGTGCCAGCAGCCAAGAGGTAGGACTAGCGGGGGGCGAGTACACCGGGGAGCTGTTTTTT. Protein sequence: CASSQEVGLAGGEYTGELFF.

This sequence joins TRBV7-9 and TRBJ2-3, with a weak D call TRBD2 (5 bases). Trimming left V 2 bases short and J 0 bases short, with 9 bases between. Germline-derived CDR1 and CDR2 are SEHNR and FQNEAQ (reference sequence). This CDR3 contains 15 residues. The CDR3 DNA reads as TGTGCCAGCAGCTTATACACTAGTAGCACAGATACGCAGTATTTT. Translating it yields CASSLYTSSTDTQYF.

This chain connects TRBV3-1 (or the pseudogene TRBV3-2) to TRBJ2-7, with 10 bases matching TRBD2. V lost 5 bases, J lost 4 bases, and 5 bases stayed unmatched. This CDR3 contains 14 residues. CDR1 is LGHDT and CDR2 is YNNKEL in the germline V gene (reference sequence). The CDR3 DNA reads as TGTGCCAGCAGCACTACTAGCGGGAAATACGAGCAGTACTTC. It encodes CASSTTSGKYEQYF.

The chain couples TRBV6-5 to TRBJ2-7, with 11 bases identical to TRBD1. The CDR3 consists of 15 residues. In germline, CDR1 is MNHEY, CDR2 SVGAGI. The V segment lost 4 bases and the J segment 5 bases; nucleotides outside the gene matches: 7. The CDR3 protein is CASSSGTGGFNEQYF. The DNA of the CDR3 is TGTGCCAGCAGTTCAGGGACAGGGGGGTTTAACGAGCAGTACTTC.